This is a list of T cell receptor beta chains from one sample in a study of graft-versus-host responses after intestinal transplantation. Data came from immunoSEQ multiplex PCR; TCRdb stores just in-frame clones and leaves some out. The profile shows 71,000 or so clones, less than 95% of them singletons. No antigen has been identified for these receptors. The sequencing here drew on unstimulated CD8+ T cells sorted from spleen or lymph node cells, taken before intestinal transplant. Receptors originate from a human donor who received an intestinal transplant. Each CDR3 is given with its conserved first and last residue. A D gene is named only where the DNA matches it firmly. Size is stated for part of the rows, as once, few or many counts, or as a class when the clone is expanded.

V	D	J	size	DNA	CDR3
TRBV27	NA	TRBJ2-7	NA	TGTGCCAGCAGCATAAACCCCCGAGAGGCCTCGTCCTACGAGCAGTACTTC	CASSINPREASSYEQYF
TRBV5-6	TRBD2	TRBJ2-2	NA	TGTGCCAGCAGCTGGGGGGGAGGGTACGACACCGGGGAGCTGTTTTTT	CASSWGGGYDTGELFF
TRBV7-2	NA	TRBJ2-7	NA	TGTGCCAGCAGCCCAGGGGCCTACGAGCAGTACTTC	CASSPGAYEQYF
TRBV10-1	NA	TRBJ2-2	NA	TGCGCCAGCAGTGAGGAGGGCACCGGGGAGCTGTTTTTT	CASSEEGTGELFF
TRBV7-8	NA	TRBJ2-7	NA	TGTGCCAGCAGCTTAGGTGGGCAGGGGCCCTACGAGCAGTACTTC	CASSLGGQGPYEQYF
TRBV6-1	NA	TRBJ1-2	once	TGTGCCACCTCAGCGGGGCTAGGCTACACCTTC	CATSAGLGYTF
TRBV4-1	NA	TRBJ2-7	NA	TGCGCCAGCAGCCAAGTAGACTGGCCCTACGAGCAGTACTTC	CASSQVDWPYEQYF
TRBV7-9	TRBD1	TRBJ1-5	NA	TGTGCCAGCAGCTTGGGACAGGGAGGCCAGCCCCAGCATTTT	CASSLGQGGQPQHF
TRBV5-6	NA	TRBJ1-1	NA	TGTGCCAGCAGCTTGGCCCCTTCGAACACTGAAGCTTTCTTT	CASSLAPSNTEAFF
TRBV21-1	NA	TRBJ1-6	NA	TGTGCCAGCAGCGATCGACAGGGGGCGGTCCACTCCTCACCCCTCCACTTT	CASSDRQGAVHSSPLHF
TRBV9	NA	TRBJ2-6	NA	TGTGCCAGCGGGGGCCCCTCTGGGGCCAACGTCCTGACTTTC	CASGGPSGANVLTF
TRBV7-8	TRBD1	TRBJ1-1	once	TGTGCCAGCAGCTTAGGGACAGGGGGAGGGAACACTGAAGCTTTCTTT	CASSLGTGGGNTEAFF
TRBV2	TRBD2	TRBJ2-4	NA	TGTGCCAGCGAGCGGGGACTAGCCAAAAACATTCAGTACTTC	CASERGLAKNIQYF
TRBV7-8	NA	TRBJ1-6	NA	TGTGCCAGCAGCCCTGCAACACAGGGACGGGTGAAGGATTCACCCCTCCACTTT	CASSPATQGRVKDSPLHF
TRBV11-2	NA	TRBJ2-1	NA	TGTGCCAGCAGCTTAGATCCGGTCAATGAGCAGTTCTTC	CASSLDPVNEQFF
TRBV7-9	TRBD1	TRBJ1-2	NA	TGTGCCAGCAGCAGGACAGGGGAGGCTAACTATGGCTACACCTTC	CASSRTGEANYGYTF
TRBV7-8	NA	TRBJ1-5	NA	TGTGCCAGCAGCTCGACAGAATATCAGCCCCAGCATTTT	CASSSTEYQPQHF
TRBV4-1	NA	TRBJ2-3	NA	TGCGCCAGCAGCCGCGGTCCGGCCCCCGTCCCAGATACGCAGTATTTT	CASSRGPAPVPDTQYF
TRBV6-5	NA	TRBJ2-3	NA	TGTGCCAGCAGAGCACAGGCGGATCAGCAGTATTTT	CASRAQADQQYF
TRBV4-2	TRBD2	TRBJ2-1	NA	TGTGCCAGCAGCCAAGAACCTAGCGGGGGGAGCTCCTACAATGAGCAGTTCTTC	CASSQEPSGGSSYNEQFF
TRBV6-4	TRBD1	TRBJ2-5	NA	TGTGCCAGCAGTGAGACAGGGGTGAGTGAGCAGTACTTC	CASSETGVSEQYF
TRBV4-2	NA	TRBJ2-3	NA	TGTGCCAGCAGCCGGGGGCTACTAGATACGCAGTATTTT	CASSRGLLDTQYF
TRBV7-9	NA	TRBJ2-7	NA	TGTGCCAGCAGCTTGGGGGGACCGGCCCGCGAGCAGTACTTC	CASSLGGPAREQYF
TRBV13	TRBD2	TRBJ2-3	NA	TGTGCCAGCACCCCCGGGACTAGCGGGGGGGTTTGGGATACGCAGTATTTT	CASTPGTSGGVWDTQYF
TRBV27	NA	TRBJ2-3	NA	TGTGCCAGCAGCCACACAGATACGCAGTATTTT	CASSHTDTQYF
TRBV6-6	TRBD1	TRBJ1-2	once	TGTGCCAGCAGCAGGGGGACCAAAGGGGGCTATGGCTACACCTTC	CASSRGTKGGYGYTF
TRBV6-5	NA	TRBJ2-3	NA	TGTGCCAGCAGTTACTCGATTGCGTCCACAGATACGCAGTATTTT	CASSYSIASTDTQYF
TRBV7-9	NA	TRBJ1-1	NA	TGTGCCAGCAGCTTGGGTACGGGGAACACTGAAGCTTTCTTT	CASSLGTGNTEAFF
TRBV5-1	TRBD1	TRBJ1-2	NA	TGCGCCAGCAGCGGGACAGACTATGGCTACACCTTC	CASSGTDYGYTF
TRBV5-1	TRBD1	TRBJ2-7	NA	TGCGCCAGCAGCCCCGGGACAGGGGGCGCCGAGCAGTACTTC	CASSPGTGGAEQYF
TRBV27	NA	TRBJ1-1	NA	TGTGCCAGCAGTCCTAATCAAATCGAACAAGCTTTCTTT	CASSPNQIEQAFF
TRBV19	TRBD2	TRBJ2-2	NA	TGTGCCAGTAGTTGGGAGGGCTCGCCCCCCGGGGAGCTGTTTTTT	CASSWEGSPPGELFF
TRBV27	NA	TRBJ2-1	NA	TGTGCCAGCAGTTTTGTAGGGATAGGGGAAGACAATGAGCAGTTCTTC	CASSFVGIGEDNEQFF
TRBV5-1	NA	TRBJ2-7	NA	TGCGCCAGCAGCTTGGGGGCCTCCTACGAGCAGTACTTC	CASSLGASYEQYF
TRBV7-3	TRBD2	TRBJ2-3	NA	TGTGCCAGCAGCTTATCCGGGGGGACCCACACAGATACGCAGTATTTT	CASSLSGGTHTDTQYF
TRBV5-1	TRBD1	TRBJ2-5	NA	TGCGCCAGCAGCCCCCGGGACAGGGGGGAAGAGACCCAGTACTTC	CASSPRDRGEETQYF
TRBV11-2	TRBD1	TRBJ2-1	NA	TGTGCCAGCAGCTTAGGACAGGGGGCAAATGAGCAGTTCTTC	CASSLGQGANEQFF
TRBV19	TRBD1	TRBJ2-1	NA	TGTGCCAGTAACTTCGCCAGGGGGAATGAGCAGTTCTTC	CASNFARGNEQFF
TRBV9	TRBD2	TRBJ2-2	NA	TGTGCCAGCAGCGGGCTAGCGGGGCCCGGCCCCCCCGGGGAGCTGTTTTTT	CASSGLAGPGPPGELFF
TRBV18	NA	TRBJ2-1	NA	TGTGCCAGCTCGCAAGACTGGGGGCATGGGGATGAGCAGTTCTTC	CASSQDWGHGDEQFF
TRBV6-5	NA	TRBJ2-7	few	TGTGCCAGCGAAGACAGTAACGAGCAGTACTTC	CASEDSNEQYF
TRBV5-1	TRBD1	TRBJ2-1	NA	TGCGCCAGCAGCTCGGACAGGGATACCTTCAATGAGCAGTTCTTC	CASSSDRDTFNEQFF
TRBV15	TRBD1	TRBJ1-2	NA	TGTGCCACCAGGGCGGAGGGGGCCTATGGCTACACCTTC	CATRAEGAYGYTF
TRBV27	NA	TRBJ1-5	NA	TGTGCCAGCAGCCCCGACCGACTAGGTCAGCCCCAGCATTTT	CASSPDRLGQPQHF
TRBV2	NA	TRBJ2-6	NA	TGTGCCAGCATTAGCCTCTCTGGGGCCAACGTCCTGACTTTC	CASISLSGANVLTF
TRBV7-9	NA	TRBJ1-1	NA	TGTGCCAGCAGCCCGAGAGAGAACACTGAAGCTTTCTTT	CASSPRENTEAFF
TRBV9	NA	TRBJ1-1	once	TGTGCCAGCAGCTCCACGGGGGGGGACACTGAAGCTTTCTTT	CASSSTGGDTEAFF
TRBV5-8	NA	TRBJ2-7	NA	TGTGCCAGCAGCGGGGGGGGGCCCATCCTCTACGAGCAGTACTTC	CASSGGGPILYEQYF
TRBV7-8	NA	TRBJ2-7	NA	TGTGCCAGCAGCTTACTCGTGGTGCGGGGATACGAGCAGTACTTC	CASSLLVVRGYEQYF
TRBV19	NA	TRBJ2-1	NA	TGTGCCAGTAGCCCCGCTAGCGTGAATGAGCAGTTCTTC	CASSPASVNEQFF
TRBV7-2	NA	TRBJ2-1	NA	TGTGCCAGCAGCTTAGTAGGTCTAGGTGAGCAGTTCTTC	CASSLVGLGEQFF
TRBV27	TRBD2	TRBJ2-7	NA	TGTGCCACCAGGGCGGGGGTCCCCTACGAGCAGTACTTC	CATRAGVPYEQYF